These 29 T cell receptor beta chains came from one sample sequenced in a study of blood T cell repertoires in COVID-19. Clones were sequenced by immunoSEQ multiplex PCR, and TCRdb holds only the in-frame ones, with some missing. Altogether about 190,000 clones are present, approximately 80% being singletons, with the ten largest covering 20%. The sample taken for sequencing was peripheral blood. Receptor source: a human donor in a cohort sampled during active COVID-19.

The chain employs TRBV9 and TRBJ2-2; perhaps TRBD1 as D (6 bases). Germline V lookup: CDR1 SGDLS, CDR2 YYNGEE. V was shortened by 0 bases and J by 0 bases, with 12 bases between the two germline ends. The CDR3 contains 17 residues. The CDR3 DNA reads TGTGCCAGCAGCGTAGGCCGGGACAATTCGAACACCGGGGAGCTGTTTTTT. Its protein is CASSVGRDNSNTGELFF.

The chain couples TRBV12-3 or TRBV12-4 to TRBJ2-3; D gene ambiguous. The CDR3 length is 13 residues. The germline V and J ends were trimmed by 5 bases and 1 base, with 7 bases remaining between them. DNA for the CDR3: TGTGCCAGCAGTCCTTGGCGCACAGATACGCAGTATTTT. It translates to CASSPWRTDTQYF.

This clone was detected once. The J gene is TRBJ2-2, the V gene TRBV19; TRBD2 matches 10 bases. The CDR3 is 15 residues long. From germline, CDR1 is LNHDA and CDR2 SQIVND (reference sequence). Trimming removed 7 bases from V and 1 base from J; junction bases left unmatched: 3. This chain's CDR3 is CASIRTSGNTGELFF. The CDR3 coding sequence is TGTGCCAGTATCCGGACTAGCGGGAACACCGGGGAGCTGTTTTTT.

This clone was recorded only once. The chain couples TRBV5-1 to TRBJ2-1; the D gene is possibly TRBD1 (6 bases). Germline values: CDR1 SGHRS, CDR2 YFSETQ. V lost 1 base and J lost 7, with 15 bases in between. The CDR3 covers 15 residues. Here the CDR3 DNA reads TGCGCCAGCAGCTTGTCGGGACAACCGGGTAATGAGCAGTTCTTC. Its translation is CASSLSGQPGNEQFF.

The chain is built from TRBV30 and TRBJ1-1; D not certain. Between the trimmed V and J ends, which lost 0 bases and 4 bases, there was a span of 12 bases. The CDR3 has 14 residues. The germline CDR1 and CDR2 sequences are GTSNPN and SVGIG (reference sequence). The CDR3 sequence: CAWSVVASGTEAFF. Written as DNA, the CDR3 is TGTGCCTGGAGTGTTGTAGCGAGCGGCACTGAAGCTTTCTTT.

The CDR3 region has the DNA TGTGCCAGCAGCAATTCCGGTGCCCCTAAGTTCGGGTACTTC. The encoded protein is CASSNSGAPKFGYF. This chain connects TRBV3-1 (or the pseudogene TRBV3-2) to TRBJ2-5, with D uncertain. V was trimmed by 5 bases and J by 13 bases, leaving 23 bases between them. This CDR3 has 14 residues. Germline assignment: CDR1 LGHDT and CDR2 YNNKEL (reference sequence).

Remarks on this clone: Other DNA sequences in this specimen translate into the identical CDR3. The chain is built from TRBV6-1 and TRBJ2-7; possibly TRBD2 for D (7 bases). Germline V gene sequence: CDR1 MNHNS, CDR2 SASEGT. Deletions cut 2 bases from V and 3 bases from J, with 11 bases between. There are 14 residues in the CDR3. CDR3: CASSERGGYYEQYV. DNA for the CDR3: TGTGCCAGCAGTGAAAGGGGGGGGTACTACGAGCAGTACGTC.

This clone was found once. The V gene is TRBV4-1, the J gene TRBJ2-5; TRBD2 matches 9 bases. Germline trimming cut 3 bases from V and 4 bases from J; bases unmatched to any gene: 6. This CDR3 comprises 15 residues. The germline V gene has CDR1 MGHRA and CDR2 YSYEKL. The CDR3 spells CASSHGRGGRETQYF. In DNA, the CDR3 is TGCGCCAGCAGCCACGGGCGGGGGGGACGAGAGACCCAGTACTTC.

V gene TRBV29-1 combines with J gene TRBJ2-3; 11 nucleotides agree with TRBD2. The ends lost 7 bases at V and 2 bases at J; junction bases unmatched: 5. Germline loops: CDR1 SQVTM, CDR2 ANQGSEA. This CDR3 contains 14 residues. CDR3 DNA sequence: TGCAGCGCTGGACTAGCGGGCACCACAGATACGCAGTATTTT. Its protein product is CSAGLAGTTDTQYF.

The chain has TRBV19 and TRBJ1-1; TRBD1 aligns across 10 bases. After removal of 7 bases from V and 1 base from J, the junction contained 6 bases not matched to a gene. The CDR3 is 15 amino acids. Germline V gene sequence: CDR1 LNHDA, CDR2 SQIVND (reference sequence). The CDR3 coding sequence is TGTGCCAGTATCCGGACAGGGGGTTCGAACACTGAAGCTTTCTTT. It specifies CASIRTGGSNTEAFF.

Only one count was recorded for this clone. This rearrangement joins TRBV5-1 to TRBJ2-5, with D tentatively TRBD1 (6 bases). The CDR3 spans 14 residues. Germline loops: CDR1 SGHRS, CDR2 YFSETQ. Trimming left V 2 bases short and J 4 bases short, with 12 bases between. CDR3 coding DNA: TGCGCCAGCAGCTTATCAGGGGTTCCAGAGACCCAGTACTTC. Protein: CASSLSGVPETQYF.

V is TRBV4-2 and J is TRBJ2-6; 7 bases line up with TRBD1. V dropped 2 bases and J dropped 1; count of bases not matched to a gene: 5. The CDR3 totals 17 residues. Per germline, CDR1 LGHNA and CDR2 YNFKEQ. CDR3: CASSQTQGVSGANVLTF. In DNA, the CDR3 is TGTGCCAGCAGCCAAACGCAGGGGGTATCTGGGGCCAACGTCCTGACTTTC.

V is TRBV5-1 and J is TRBJ1-1, with D maybe TRBD1 (6 bases). The CDR3 has 15 amino acids. From germline, CDR1 is SGHRS and CDR2 YFSETQ. V lost 3 bases to trimming and J lost 1 base, with 13 bases between them. This chain's CDR3 is CASSSRTDKNTEAFF. Written as DNA, the CDR3 is TGCGCCAGCAGCTCCCGGACAGACAAGAACACTGAAGCTTTCTTT.

V is TRBV6-2 or TRBV6-3 and J is TRBJ2-4; 10 bases map to TRBD2. The CDR3 length is 15 residues. In germline, CDR1 is MNHEY, CDR2 SVGEGT. V dropped 5 bases and J dropped 5; count of bases not matched to a gene: 6. The CDR3 DNA reads as TGTGCCAGCAGTCTCTTAGCGGGGGGCCAAAACATTCAGTACTTC. As protein: CASSLLAGGQNIQYF.

This chain connects TRBV14 to TRBJ2-7, with 8 bases that match TRBD1. V shed 3 bases and J 2 bases; nucleotides not matched to a gene: 3. The length of the CDR3 is 14 residues. The germline CDR1 and CDR2 sequences are SGHDN and FVKESK. The CDR3 region is CASSHRDRPYEQYV. DNA for the CDR3: TGTGCCAGCAGCCACAGGGACAGGCCCTACGAGCAGTACGTC.

The chain couples TRBV27 to TRBJ2-1; TRBD1 matches 9 bases. The V segment lost 5 bases and the J segment 0 bases; nucleotides outside the gene matches: 2. Germline V gene data show CDR1 as MNHEY and CDR2 as SMNVEV (reference sequence). The CDR3 sequence is 15 residues long. CDR3 sequence: CASSLDRGSYNEQFF. Here the CDR3 DNA reads TGTGCCAGCAGTCTGGACAGGGGCTCCTACAATGAGCAGTTCTTC.

The chain employs TRBV28 and TRBJ2-1, with 13 bases that match TRBD2. Germline lookup yields CDR1 MDHEN and CDR2 SYDVKM. Losses at the gene ends were 4 bases for V and 7 bases for J; bases not matched to a gene: 7. The CDR3 length is 16 residues. The DNA of the CDR3 is TGTGCCAGCAGTTATACTAGCGGGAGGGTGGGGAATGAGCAGTTCTTC. It codes for CASSYTSGRVGNEQFF.

The rearrangement uses TRBV13 and TRBJ2-7, with TRBD1 matching over 8 bases. Per germline, CDR1 PRHDT and CDR2 FYEKMQ (reference sequence). This CDR3 has 14 amino acids. V shed 5 bases, J shed 1 base, and the junction held 4 bases outside the gene matches. The CDR3 coding sequence is TGTGCCAGCAGCAGGACAGGGTTTTCCTACGAGCAGTACTTC. Its protein is CASSRTGFSYEQYF.

J is TRBJ1-2 and V is TRBV18; D is perhaps TRBD1 (5 bases). Germline V gene data show CDR1 as KGHSH and CDR2 as LQKENI. Trimming took off 1 base at V and 6 bases at J, with 24 bases between the two ends. The CDR3 has 18 residues. The CDR3 region is CASSPRPGGSVGADGYTF. CDR3 DNA: TGTGCCAGCTCACCACGCCCTGGGGGGTCCGTCGGAGCGGATGGCTACACCTTC. Using reference TRBV18 and TRBJ1-2 for the parts outside the CDR3, the full variable domain is NAGVMQNPRHLVRRRGQEARLRCSPMKGHSHVYWYRQLPEEGLKFMVYLQKENIIDESGMPKERFSAEFPKEGPSILRIQQVVRGDSAAYFCASSPRPGGSVGADGYTFGSGTRLTVV.

This rearrangement joins TRBV3-1 (or the pseudogene TRBV3-2) to TRBJ2-1, with 7 bases aligning to TRBD1. The V segment lost 3 bases and the J segment 12 bases; nucleotides outside the gene matches: 5. Germline V gene lookup returns CDR1 LGHDT and CDR2 YNNKEL (reference sequence). This CDR3 region has 12 residues. CDR3 sequence: CASSHSGGVQFF. Written as DNA, the CDR3 is TGTGCCAGCAGCCATTCAGGGGGTGTGCAGTTCTTC.

V is TRBV12-5 and J is TRBJ2-4; TRBD1 is a possible D gene (6 bases). Trimming took off 1 base at V and 0 bases at J, with 31 bases between the two ends. CDR3 length: 23 amino acids. Germline V CDR1 and CDR2: LGHNT, FRNRAP. The CDR3 DNA follows: TGTGCTAGTGGTTTGGCCCGGCACTTGGGGGACACTAGTCCCACTCTAGCCAAAAACATTCAGTACTTC. This gives the protein CASGLARHLGDTSPTLAKNIQYF.

This chain uses TRBV5-6 with TRBJ2-1; TRBD1 is a possible D gene (5 bases). Germline CDR1 SGHDT, CDR2 YYEEEE. Trimming stripped 1 base from V and 0 bases from J, with 17 bases between. CDR3 length equals 18 residues. The CDR3, as DNA: TGTGCCAGCAGCTTGACGTCTTTAACAGGTAGCTCCTACAATGAGCAGTTCTTC. Protein product: CASSLTSLTGSSYNEQFF.

This chain uses TRBV5-6 with TRBJ2-7; possibly TRBD2 for D (5 bases). Trimming stripped 3 bases from V and 6 bases from J, with 19 bases between. This CDR3 spans 15 amino acids. Germline V gene lookup returns CDR1 SGHDT and CDR2 YYEEEE. The CDR3 nucleotides are TGTGCCAGCAGCTCCCACCCAACTAGTATTTTCGAGCAGTACTTC. Translating it yields CASSSHPTSIFEQYF. Looking up the rest from reference TRBV5-6 and TRBJ2-7 gives the full variable domain: DAGVTQSPTHLIKTRGQQVTLRCSPKSGHDTVSWYQQALGQGPQFIFQYYEEEERQRGNFPDRFSGHQFPNYSSELNVNALLLGDSALYLCASSSHPTSIFEQYFGPGTRLTVT.

This sequence joins TRBV12-3 or TRBV12-4 and TRBJ1-1; a possible D gene is TRBD1 (6 bases). The V end lost 4 bases, the J end lost 7 bases, and 13 bases lay between the germline ends. The CDR3 runs to 13 residues. CDR3 protein: CASSSVSDSEAFF. In DNA form, the CDR3 reads TGTGCCAGCAGTTCCGTGTCGGACAGTGAAGCTTTCTTT.

This chain connects TRBV5-6 to TRBJ2-7; 8 bases map to TRBD1. The CDR3 spans 14 residues. From germline, CDR1 is SGHDT and CDR2 YYEEEE. The V gene end was trimmed by 4 bases and the J gene end by 4 bases; junction bases not matched to a gene: 7. The CDR3 DNA follows: TGTGCCAGCAGCATAGGGACAGGAACATACGAGCAGTACGTC. This sequence encodes CASSIGTGTYEQYV.

The chain joins TRBV3-1 (or the pseudogene TRBV3-2) to TRBJ2-1, with 9 bases that match TRBD2. The V and J ends lost 0 bases and 7 bases, in that order; junction bases with no gene match: 7. The CDR3 length is 16 residues. CDR1 is LGHDT, CDR2 YNNKEL, per germline (reference sequence). The CDR3 loop reads CASSQESLAGRNEQFF. The CDR3 DNA reads as TGTGCCAGCAGCCAAGAAAGCCTAGCGGGACGAAATGAGCAGTTCTTC.

The chain is built from TRBV12-3 or TRBV12-4 and TRBJ1-1; D gene unclear. V gave up 0 bases and J gave up 8 bases, with 10 bases separating them. The CDR3 loop spans 13 amino acids. CDR3 nucleotide sequence: TGTGCCAGCAGTTTAGCGCATAGAGTCGAAGCTTTCTTT. It translates to CASSLAHRVEAFF.

This chain links TRBV27 with TRBJ2-5; 14 bases map to TRBD2. Germline V gives CDR1 MNHEY, CDR2 SMNVEV (reference sequence). The CDR3 has 19 residues. Losses at the gene ends were 6 bases for V and 5 bases for J; bases not matched to a gene: 17. As DNA, the CDR3 is TGTGCCAGCAGCCTTGGTTTGCCGGGACTAGCGGGGGTCCCTGAGACCCAGTACTTC. Its protein product is CASSLGLPGLAGVPETQYF.

V usage is TRBV7-2 and J usage is TRBJ2-3, with D unclear. Between the trimmed V and J ends, which lost 4 bases and 6 bases, there was a span of 11 bases. The CDR3 length is 13 residues. Germline V lookup: CDR1 SGHTA, CDR2 FQGNSA. The CDR3 is CASSSVTRDTQYF. CDR3 nucleotide sequence: TGTGCCAGCAGCTCGGTAACGAGGGATACGCAGTATTTT.